These 22 T cell receptor beta chains originate from one sample sequenced in a study of cytomegalovirus exposure and HLA in healthy donors. 60 Vbeta and 13 Jbeta primers were used in PCR. Generated by immunoSEQ multiplex PCR, the TCRdb table keeps only in-frame clones and is missing some. The sample totals around 150,000 clones. The sample was PBMCs. The receptors shown here come from a man aged 25 to 40 in good health and CMV-seronegative.

This chain joins TRBV9 and TRBJ1-1; TRBD1 agrees at 7 bases. The length of the CDR3 is 18 residues. V trimming: 6 bases; J trimming: 0 bases; junction bases outside the gene matches: 17. The V gene's germline CDR1 is SGDLS and CDR2 YYNGEE. The DNA for the CDR3 is TGTGCCAGCACTTTACACTGGACAGGTGATATTATGAACACTGAAGCTTTCTTT. Its translation is CASTLHWTGDIMNTEAFF.

V gene TRBV27 combines with J gene TRBJ2-7; 8 bases are a match to TRBD2. The germline CDR1 and CDR2 sequences are MNHEY and SMNVEV (reference sequence). J lost 4 bases, V lost 0 bases, and 8 bases had no gene match. The CDR3 covers 16 residues. This chain's CDR3 is CASSLSAGTRVYEQYF. The CDR3 DNA sequence: TGTGCCAGCAGTTTATCGGCCGGGACTAGGGTGTACGAGCAGTACTTC.

This sequence joins TRBV7-2 and TRBJ1-5; D perhaps matches TRBD1 (5 bases). The V end lost 4 bases, the J end lost 3 bases, and 7 bases lay between the germline ends. This CDR3 is built from 13 residues. Germline-derived CDR1 and CDR2 are SGHTA and FQGNSA. Written as DNA, the CDR3 is TGTGCCAGCAGCTCCGGACACAATCAGCCCCAGCATTTT. It yields the protein CASSSGHNQPQHF.

The rearrangement links TRBV4-1 to TRBJ1-1, with D possibly being TRBD1 (6 bases). The CDR3 runs 16 residues. The V gene lost 8 bases and the J gene lost 1 base, with 20 bases spanning the gap. Germline V gives CDR1 MGHRA, CDR2 YSYEKL. The DNA of the CDR3 is TGCGCCAGCCAAAGGGGGGAGGGGGAATCGAACACTGAAGCTTTCTTT. The encoded protein is CASQRGEGESNTEAFF.

The chain employs TRBV5-4 and TRBJ2-7; 8 bases line up with TRBD2. Per the germline V gene, CDR1 is SGHNT and CDR2 is YYREEE (reference sequence). The CDR3 is 14 residues long. V lost 2 bases and J lost 6; bases outside the gene matches: 7. The CDR3 sequence is CASSFTAGESEQYF. The CDR3, as DNA: TGTGCCAGCAGCTTCACAGCGGGAGAGTCCGAGCAGTACTTC.

The J gene is TRBJ2-7, the V gene TRBV10-2, with D possibly matching TRBD2 (6 bases). This CDR3 has 16 residues. The germline V and J ends were trimmed by 0 bases and 3 bases, with 15 bases remaining between them. The germline V gene encodes CDR1 WSHSY and CDR2 SAAADI. The CDR3 nucleotides are TGCGCCAGCAGTGAGTCGTTTTTCGCGGGACTCTACGAGCAGTACTTC. Its translation: CASSESFFAGLYEQYF.

The V gene is TRBV6-1, the J gene TRBJ1-1; D remains ambiguous. V lost 3 bases and J lost 1, with 6 bases in between. Germline CDR1 is MNHNS and CDR2 is SASEGT. The CDR3 length is 13 residues. The chain's CDR3 is CASSDQWNTEAFF. CDR3 bases: TGTGCCAGCAGTGACCAGTGGAACACTGAAGCTTTCTTT.

V and J are TRBV30 and TRBJ2-1; tentatively, D is TRBD2 (5 bases). The V gene's germline CDR1 is GTSNPN and CDR2 SVGIG (reference sequence). The CDR3 extends over 15 amino acids. With 0 bases removed from V and 5 bases from J, the gap between germline ends came to 14 bases. CDR3 in DNA: TGTGCCTGGAGTGTACGAGGGAGTATTCACAATGAGCAGTTCTTC. Protein: CAWSVRGSIHNEQFF.

The chain carries TRBV13 and TRBJ2-7, with 15 positions matching TRBD2. This CDR3 spans 16 amino acids. The trim removed 2 bases at V and 6 bases at J, leaving 5 bases unmatched. Germline CDR1 PRHDT, CDR2 FYEKMQ (reference sequence). Here the CDR3 reads CASSLIGTSGRLEQYF. The CDR3 coding sequence is TGTGCCAGCAGCTTAATTGGGACTAGCGGGAGGCTCGAGCAGTACTTC.

The chain links TRBV11-3 to TRBJ2-1; 7 bases map to TRBD2. The CDR3 has 14 amino acids. J gave up 7 bases and V 2 bases, and 5 bases lay outside the gene matches. Germline V gives CDR1 SGHNT, CDR2 YENEEA. Written as DNA, the CDR3 is TGTGCCAGCAGCTTACTTCTAGCGGAGAATGAGCAGTTCTTC. This encodes CASSLLLAENEQFF.

The gene calls are TRBV18 and TRBJ1-2; 7 bases line up with TRBD1. V lost 2 bases to trimming and J lost 6 bases; unmatched junction nucleotides: 15. This CDR3 is built from 17 residues. Germline V gives CDR1 KGHSH, CDR2 LQKENI. The DNA of the CDR3 is TGTGCCAGCTCACCAGATGTGGAGGGGGCGGGCAGCAATGGCTACACCTTC. Translating it yields CASSPDVEGAGSNGYTF.

The V and J genes are TRBV4-1 and TRBJ1-1; 12 bases align to TRBD1. The length of the CDR3 is 17 residues. In germline, CDR1 is MGHRA, CDR2 YSYEKL. V dropped 1 base and J dropped 3; count of bases not matched to a gene: 6. The CDR3 sequence: CASSQAGQGAKDTEAFF. In DNA, the CDR3 is TGCGCCAGCAGCCAAGCGGGACAGGGGGCAAAAGACACTGAAGCTTTCTTT.

J is TRBJ2-5 and V is TRBV29-1, with a tentative D call TRBD1 (5 bases). TRBJ2-7 matches the DNA end more closely, so the J call is doubtful. The CDR3 length is 12 residues. The germline V gene has CDR1 SQVTM and CDR2 ANQGSEA. The CDR3 region has the DNA TGCAGCGTTGGACAGCCTTCCTACGAGCAGTACTTC. Translated, it gives CSVGQPSYEQYF.

This chain's CDR3 is CASSLAGYSSGNTIYF. As DNA, the CDR3 is TGTGCCAGCAGTTTAGCAGGGTACAGCTCTGGAAACACCATATATTTT. The V call is TRBV28, the J call TRBJ1-3, with D perhaps TRBD1 (5 bases). Germline V gene sequence: CDR1 MDHEN, CDR2 SYDVKM. The V gene lost 2 bases and the J gene lost 0 bases, with 11 bases spanning the gap. The CDR3 spans 16 residues. Full variable domain (remainder filled in from reference TRBV28 and TRBJ1-3): DVKVTQSSRYLVKRTGEKVFLECVQDMDHENMFWYRQDPGLGLRLIYFSYDVKMKEKGDIPEGYSVSREKKERFSLILESASTNQTSMYLCASSLAGYSSGNTIYFGEGSWLTVV.

This chain uses TRBV29-1 with TRBJ1-2; TRBD1 agrees at 8 bases. J was trimmed by 4 bases and V by 7 bases; bases with no gene match: 8. Germline CDR1 SQVTM, CDR2 ANQGSEA. This CDR3 has 13 amino acids. The CDR3 loop reads CSARQGTLYGYTF. The CDR3 DNA reads as TGCAGCGCGAGACAGGGGACCCTCTATGGCTACACCTTC.

The chain employs TRBV5-1 and TRBJ2-3; 9 bases match TRBD2. Germline lookup yields CDR1 SGHRS and CDR2 YFSETQ. V trimming: 0 bases; J trimming: 0 bases; junction bases outside the gene matches: 8. The CDR3 totals 18 residues. The CDR3 DNA follows: TGCGCCAGCAGCTTGGTGCGGGAGGGCCCCCCCAGCACAGATACGCAGTATTTT. It codes for CASSLVREGPPSTDTQYF.

The chain employs TRBV6-5 and TRBJ2-7, with a tentative D call TRBD1 (6 bases). CDR1 is MNHEY and CDR2 is SVGAGI in the germline V gene. Trimming cost V 0 bases and J 2 bases, with 14 bases left between them. CDR3 length: 16 amino acids. This CDR3 is CASSYSIRGSPYEQYF. CDR3 nucleotide sequence: TGTGCCAGCAGTTACTCGATTAGGGGGAGTCCCTACGAGCAGTACTTC.

The chain employs TRBV6-1 and TRBJ1-2; 7 nucleotides align to TRBD1. The CDR3 is made up of 13 amino acids. CDR1 is MNHNS and CDR2 is SASEGT in the germline V gene. The trim removed 6 bases at V and 3 bases at J, leaving 4 bases unmatched. The CDR3 loop reads CASSPGQHYGYTF. As DNA, the CDR3 is TGTGCCAGCAGCCCGGGACAGCACTATGGCTACACCTTC.

V and J are TRBV29-1 and TRBJ2-7; TRBD1 is a possible D gene (5 bases). The length of the CDR3 is 12 residues. Trimming removed 4 bases from V and 4 bases from J, with 11 bases in between. Germline V gene sequence: CDR1 SQVTM, CDR2 ANQGSEA. CDR3 amino acids: CSVVGDEYEQYF. CDR3 DNA: TGCAGCGTTGTAGGGGATGAGTACGAGCAGTACTTC.

The rearrangement joins TRBV5-1 to TRBJ2-3; D call uncertain. Germline CDR1 SGHRS, CDR2 YFSETQ. Trimming took off 7 bases at V and 0 bases at J, with 12 bases between the two ends. The CDR3 is 14 amino acids. The CDR3 sequence is CASGRVPSTDTQYF. CDR3 DNA sequence: TGCGCCAGCGGCCGGGTTCCTAGCACAGATACGCAGTATTTT.

This chain uses TRBV15 with TRBJ2-5; D is unclear. V lost 0 bases and J lost 1, with 9 bases in between. The CDR3 length is 15 residues. Germline V gene lookup returns CDR1 LNHNV and CDR2 YYDKDF (reference sequence). DNA for the CDR3: TGTGCCACCAGCAGAGATAACAACGCCCAAGAGACCCAGTACTTC. Protein sequence: CATSRDNNAQETQYF.

This rearrangement joins TRBV18 to TRBJ2-2; 8 bases are shared with TRBD1. The V segment lost 3 bases and the J segment 7 bases; nucleotides outside the gene matches: 10. The CDR3 runs to 16 residues. Germline CDR1 is KGHSH and CDR2 is LQKENI. DNA for the CDR3: TGTGCCAGCTCACCTTCAGGGGGCGCCCTCGGCGGGGAGCTGTTTTTT. Protein: CASSPSGGALGGELFF.